These 3 T cell receptor beta chains were all obtained from the same sample, sequenced in a study of sequential checkpoint blockade in melanoma. Repertoires were generated with immunoSEQ multiplex PCR, while TCRdb's copy carries only in-frame clones and drops some. In the table there are approximately 3,700 clones, about three fifths of which are singletons. Sample treatment: randomized to nivolumab then ipilimumab (arm A) or the reverse (arm B). Source: CD8+ T cells sorted from blood (inferred from file names), taken from a patient given nivolumab and ipilimumab in sequence. The receptors shown here come from a human donor with melanoma.

The V gene is TRBV9, the J gene TRBJ2-5; D remains ambiguous. The J call may be in error: the DNA end matches TRBJ2-7 better. The CDR3 consists of 17 residues. Germline V CDR1 and CDR2: SGDLS, YYNGEE. The CDR3 protein is CASSEKHDNPFSYEQYF. CDR3 coding DNA: TGTGCCAGCAGCGAGAAGCATGACAATCCTTTTTCCTACGAGCAGTACTTC.

The V gene is TRBV27, the J gene TRBJ2-1, with 12 bases aligning to TRBD2. Per germline, CDR1 MNHEY and CDR2 SMNVEV (reference sequence). The CDR3 consists of 18 residues. The ends lost 3 bases at V and 8 bases at J; junction bases unmatched: 14. The CDR3 reads CASSFLAGGLKAIDEQFF. CDR3 bases: TGTGCCAGCAGTTTTCTAGCGGGAGGGCTTAAAGCGATCGATGAGCAGTTCTTC.

The rearrangement uses TRBV6-6 and TRBJ2-3, with 7 bases identical to TRBD1. This CDR3 is built from 14 residues. Germline trimming cut 2 bases from V and 2 bases from J; bases unmatched to any gene: 1. Looked up from germline, CDR1 is MNHNY and CDR2 is SVGAGI (reference sequence). CDR3 sequence (DNA): TGTGCCAGCAGTTACGGACAGGCCACAGATACGCAGTATTTT. This translates into CASSYGQATDTQYF.